These 4 T cell receptor beta chains share one sample of origin, sequenced in a study of blood T cell repertoires in COVID-19. Only in-frame clones appear in the TCRdb table, and some are missing; sequencing was by immunoSEQ multiplex PCR. The sample lists approximately 100,000 clones, about 91% occurring once. The source material was peripheral blood. These receptors were obtained from a human donor in a cohort sampled during active COVID-19.

The V call is TRBV19, the J call TRBJ2-6; 7 bases line up with TRBD2. Germline CDR1 and CDR2: LNHDA and SQIVND (reference sequence). V gave up 10 bases and J gave up 0 bases; unmatched junction bases: 9. This CDR3 has 16 residues. CDR3 bases: TGTGCCACCTCCCTGCCGGGGGGCTCTGGGGCCAACGTCCTGACTTTC. Protein: CATSLPGGSGANVLTF. The variable domain in full, with the rest retrieved from reference TRBV19 and TRBJ2-6, is DGGITQSPKYLFRKEGQNVTLSCEQNLNHDAMYWYRQDPGQGLRLIYYSQIVNDFQKGDIAEGYSVSREKKESFPLTVTSAQKNPTAFYLCATSLPGGSGANVLTFGAGSRLTVL.

This chain connects TRBV6-5 to TRBJ2-7, with 7 bases that match TRBD1. CDR1 and CDR2 from the germline V gene are MNHEY and SVGAGI. This CDR3 is built from 11 residues. The V gene end was trimmed by 8 bases and the J gene end by 2 bases; junction bases not matched to a gene: 0. The DNA of the CDR3 is TGTGCCAGCGGGACAGCCTACGAGCAGTACTTC. Translating it yields CASGTAYEQYF.

The CDR3, as DNA: TGTGCCAGCAGCTTAGGAGGGGGCGCAGATAATTCACCCCTCCACTTT. Translation gives CASSLGGGADNSPLHF. The gene calls are TRBV7-2 and TRBJ1-6; 7 nucleotides match TRBD1. The ends lost 1 base at V and 5 bases at J; junction bases unmatched: 5. Germline CDR1 SGHTA, CDR2 FQGNSA. There are 16 residues in the CDR3.

This clone appeared once. This rearrangement joins TRBV12-3 or TRBV12-4 to TRBJ2-2; 10 nucleotides agree with TRBD2. This CDR3 region has 12 residues. With V trimmed by 8 bases and J by 11 bases, 5 bases remained unmatched. The CDR3 is CASQGLAVELFF. As DNA, the CDR3 is TGTGCCAGCCAAGGACTAGCGGTAGAGCTGTTTTTT.